The present T cell receptor beta chain was sequenced within a study of T cells in Graves' hyperthyroidism and ophthalmopathy. About the study: It was at initial diagnosis, before any treatment, that peripheral blood was collected.

Study-level findings and limits: Blood also carried most thyroid clonotypes expanded above 0.001.

Thyroid ultrasound and orbital computed tomography, with clinical symptoms and serum thyroxine and TRAb, informed diagnoses. Regarding this clonotype: Its antigen is not identified.

Researchers amplified the TCR beta CDR3 regions from RNA transcripts. First-round RT-PCR targeting the TCR CDR3 was performed with the HTBI primer set. One entry per CDR3 protein results from TCRdb running MiXCR on the multiplex PCR reads. The sample lists about 640,000 distinct CDR3 sequences, around 20% occurring once. Per germline, CDR1 SGDLS and CDR2 YYNGEE. The CDR3 runs to 15 residues. The chain links TRBV9 to TRBJ2-1; D gene ambiguous. Judging by the DNA end, TRBJ2-7 fits better; the J call may be wrong. Sequencing was carried out using blood. The clonotype was recovered from a man aged 25 to 40 with Graves' ophthalmopathy. CDR3 bases: TGTGCCAGCACCCCGACCCAACAAATCTACAATGAGCAGTACTTC. Translated: CASTPTQQIYNEQYF.